A single sample gave rise to the 30 T cell receptor beta chains below, sequenced in a study of cytomegalovirus exposure and HLA in healthy donors. Vbeta (60) and Jbeta (13) primers were used in the PCR. The data were produced by immunoSEQ multiplex PCR, yet TCRdb's version contains in-frame clones alone and is incomplete. The table shows some 110,000 clones, with roughly 74% occurring only once. The material sequenced was PBMCs. Source of these receptors: a woman in her twenties or thirties in good health and CMV-seronegative.

The gene calls are TRBV15 and TRBJ1-1; D might be TRBD1 (6 bases). The CDR3 covers 15 residues. The germline V gene has CDR1 LNHNV and CDR2 YYDKDF (reference sequence). Trimming left V 1 base short and J 5 bases short, with 14 bases between. The CDR3 region has the DNA TGTGCCACCAGCAGAGGTCGGACAGTTGGAACTGAAGCTTTCTTT. Translation gives CATSRGRTVGTEAFF.

The CDR3 bases are TGTGCCAGCAGTTTACGAGGGCCAAATACAGGGCTCAGCGGGCAGTACTTC. It codes for CASSLRGPNTGLSGQYF. This sequence joins TRBV28 and TRBJ2-7; D is perhaps TRBD1 (6 bases). Trimming shortened V by 2 bases and J by 9 bases, and 26 bases separated the two germline ends. The CDR3 runs to 17 residues. In germline, CDR1 is MDHEN, CDR2 SYDVKM. The whole variable domain, remainder taken from reference TRBV28 and TRBJ2-7, is DVKVTQSSRYLVKRTGEKVFLECVQDMDHENMFWYRQDPGLGLRLIYFSYDVKMKEKGDIPEGYSVSREKKERFSLILESASTNQTSMYLCASSLRGPNTGLSGQYFGPGTRLTVT.

J is TRBJ1-1 and V is TRBV7-6, with 7 bases matching TRBD1. With 6 bases clipped from V and 6 bases from J, the junction kept 7 bases outside the gene matches. The CDR3 sequence is 13 residues long. Germline assignment: CDR1 SGHVS and CDR2 FNYEAQ. Here the CDR3 reads CASRSRQGAEAFF. For the CDR3, the DNA is TGTGCCAGCAGATCTAGACAGGGCGCTGAAGCTTTCTTT.

This chain connects TRBV27 to TRBJ2-1; possible D gene TRBD1, 5 bases. V gave up 6 bases and J gave up 2 bases, with 8 bases separating them. The CDR3 is 13 residues long. The V gene's germline CDR1 is MNHEY and CDR2 SMNVEV (reference sequence). DNA for the CDR3: TGTGCCAGCAGACAGGACCCCTACAATGAGCAGTTCTTC. Encoded protein: CASRQDPYNEQFF.

V gene TRBV10-3 combines with J gene TRBJ1-1; TRBD1 is a possible D gene (6 bases). The CDR3 runs to 12 residues. The ends were cut back, 10 bases at V and 2 bases at J, with 11 bases in the middle. Germline assignment: CDR1 ENHRY and CDR2 SYGVKD. CDR3 loop: CASRQANTEAFF. In DNA, the CDR3 is TGTGCCAGCCGACAGGCCAACACTGAAGCTTTCTTT.

The chain has TRBV6-1 and TRBJ2-3, with D possibly matching TRBD1 (5 bases). The germline V and J ends were trimmed by 2 bases and 4 bases, with 13 bases remaining between them. Per germline, CDR1 MNHNS and CDR2 SASEGT. This CDR3 comprises 15 residues. The CDR3 region is CASSEMGQQADTQYF. In DNA form, the CDR3 reads TGTGCCAGCAGTGAAATGGGGCAGCAAGCAGATACGCAGTATTTT.

V gene TRBV7-6 combines with J gene TRBJ1-4; TRBD1 might be the D (6 bases). The CDR3 is 14 amino acids. The V and J ends lost 5 bases and 12 bases respectively, with 19 bases between them. Germline lookup yields CDR1 SGHVS and CDR2 FNYEAQ. Here the CDR3 DNA reads TGTGCCAGCAGCCAAGGGTTGGGGGCCAGGGAACTGTTTTTT. It encodes CASSQGLGARELFF.

The chain is built from TRBV7-6 and TRBJ1-4, with TRBD1 identical over 10 bases. Germline values: CDR1 SGHVS, CDR2 FNYEAQ. The junction had 4 bases not matched to a gene; V was cut back by 4 bases and J by 8 bases. This CDR3 region has 14 residues. CDR3 region: CASSSGQGIEKLFF. CDR3 DNA: TGTGCCAGCAGCTCGGGACAGGGGATAGAAAAACTGTTTTTT.

J is TRBJ1-1 and V is TRBV5-6; no clear D gene. Trimming removed 0 bases at V and 6 bases at J, with 9 bases between. In germline, CDR1 is SGHDT, CDR2 YYEEEE. The CDR3 runs to 13 residues. CDR3 coding DNA: TGTGCCAGCAGCTTGGGACACCCCTCTGAAGCTTTCTTT. Encoded protein: CASSLGHPSEAFF.

The chain recombines TRBV19 with TRBJ2-4, with 9 bases that match TRBD1. Trimming took 6 bases from V and 1 from J; bases not matched to a gene: 1. In germline, CDR1 is LNHDA, CDR2 SQIVND (reference sequence). The CDR3 is made up of 14 amino acids. Here the CDR3 reads CASRDRGAKNIQYF. DNA of the CDR3: TGTGCCAGTAGGGACAGGGGTGCCAAAAACATTCAGTACTTC.

This clone was observed a handful of times. V gene TRBV7-8 combines with J gene TRBJ1-1; 8 nucleotides agree with TRBD1. This CDR3 region has 16 residues. Germline CDR1 SGHVS, CDR2 FQNEAQ. Trimming removed 5 bases from V and 8 bases from J; junction bases left unmatched: 16. In nucleotides, the CDR3 is TGTGCCAGCAGCCCACCTACCGGGACAGGTAGAACAGAAGCTTTCTTT. It is translated as CASSPPTGTGRTEAFF.

CDR3 sequence (DNA): TGTGCCAGCAGTGAAGCGCTTCTGGACACAGCCTACGAGCAGTACTTC. As protein: CASSEALLDTAYEQYF. J is TRBJ2-7 and V is TRBV2, with D possibly TRBD1 on 5 matching bases. Germline V gene data show CDR1 as SNHLY and CDR2 as FYNNEI. With 0 bases removed from V and 2 bases from J, the gap between germline ends came to 14 bases. The CDR3 length is 16 residues.

This sequence joins TRBV19 and TRBJ1-1; 9 bases map to TRBD1. V was pared by 3 bases and J by 4 bases, with 3 bases of the junction left unmatched. Germline CDR1 LNHDA, CDR2 SQIVND (reference sequence). The CDR3 is made up of 14 amino acids. The CDR3 protein is CASSMRQGVTEAFF. Written as DNA, the CDR3 is TGTGCCAGTAGTATGCGACAGGGGGTCACTGAAGCTTTCTTT. Full variable domain (rest looked up from reference TRBV19 and TRBJ1-1): DGGITQSPKYLFRKEGQNVTLSCEQNLNHDAMYWYRQDPGQGLRLIYYSQIVNDFQKGDIAEGYSVSREKKESFPLTVTSAQKNPTAFYLCASSMRQGVTEAFFGQGTRLTVV.

J is TRBJ1-1 and V is TRBV2; D is undetermined. CDR3 length equals 12 residues. Trimming cost V 5 bases and J 0 bases, with 4 bases left between them. CDR1 is SNHLY and CDR2 is FYNNEI in the germline V gene. CDR3: CASSFMNTEAFF. CDR3 in DNA: TGTGCCAGCAGTTTTATGAACACTGAAGCTTTCTTT.

This clone was counted a few times. The chain has TRBV6-1 and TRBJ1-2, with 7 bases lining up with TRBD1. Germline V gene lookup returns CDR1 MNHNS and CDR2 SASEGT. V dropped 2 bases and J dropped 3; count of bases not matched to a gene: 6. This CDR3 is built from 15 residues. In nucleotides, the CDR3 is TGTGCCAGCAGTGAACGAGACAGGGACGACTATGGCTACACCTTC. The encoded protein is CASSERDRDDYGYTF.

The chain recombines TRBV19 with TRBJ1-5; 9 nucleotides line up with TRBD1. The CDR3 is made up of 15 amino acids. The V segment lost 5 bases and the J segment 6 bases; nucleotides outside the gene matches: 8. Germline V lookup: CDR1 LNHDA, CDR2 SQIVND (reference sequence). CDR3 coding DNA: TGTGCCAGTAGTCCCTTGGACAGGGGCGTTCAGCCCCAGCATTTT. Protein: CASSPLDRGVQPQHF.

The rearrangement joins TRBV7-2 to TRBJ2-5; a weak D match, TRBD2 (5 bases). V was clipped by 1 base and J by 9 bases, with 9 bases between them. The CDR3 has 12 amino acids. In germline, CDR1 is SGHTA, CDR2 FQGNSA. CDR3 residues: CASSLVGSAQYF. DNA of the CDR3: TGTGCCAGCAGCTTAGTTGGGAGTGCCCAGTACTTC.

The V call is TRBV5-6, the J call TRBJ1-1, with D possibly being TRBD1 (6 bases). The CDR3 has 17 amino acids. Trimming cost V 0 bases and J 5 bases, with 20 bases left between them. The germline gives CDR1 SGHDT, CDR2 YYEEEE. The CDR3 DNA follows: TGTGCCAGCAGCTTGGTTTTGGAGGGGGGGGCGGAAACTGAAGCTTTCTTT. Protein sequence: CASSLVLEGGAETEAFF.

J is TRBJ2-7 and V is TRBV6-5, with 10 bases matching TRBD1. This CDR3 contains 14 residues. CDR1 MNHEY and CDR2 SVGAGI come from the germline V gene. V lost 7 bases to trimming and J lost 7 bases; unmatched junction nucleotides: 10. CDR3 bases: TGTGCCAGCAACCCCGGGACAGGGGTGAGGGAGCAGTACTTC. This codes for CASNPGTGVREQYF.

The CDR3 reads CASSLGTGVYEQYF. For the CDR3, the DNA is TGTGCCAGCAGCTTAGGGACAGGGGTCTACGAGCAGTACTTC. The chain has TRBV7-6 and TRBJ2-7; 9 nucleotides match TRBD1. Looked up from germline, CDR1 is SGHVS and CDR2 is FNYEAQ. With 1 base clipped from V and 3 bases from J, the junction kept 1 base outside the gene matches. CDR3 length: 14 residues. The entire variable domain, with the rest obtained from reference TRBV7-6 and TRBJ2-7, is as follows: GAGVSQSPRYKVTKRGQDVALRCDPISGHVSLYWYRQALGQGPEFLTYFNYEAQQDKSGLPNDRFSAERPEGSISTLTIQRTEQRDSAMYRCASSLGTGVYEQYFGPGTRLTVT.

The V gene is TRBV5-1, the J gene TRBJ2-2, with unresolved D. The CDR3 contains 18 residues. Germline V gene data show CDR1 as SGHRS and CDR2 as YFSETQ. Trimming left V 1 base short and J 0 bases short, with 16 bases between. The CDR3 DNA sequence: TGCGCCAGCAGCTTGTTGCTCCGGCGGAGCGCGAACACCGGGGAGCTGTTTTTT. Translation: CASSLLLRRSANTGELFF. Variable domain in full (rest from reference TRBV5-1 and TRBJ2-2): KAGVTQTPRYLIKTRGQQVTLSCSPISGHRSVSWYQQTPGQGLQFLFEYFSETQRNKGNFPGRFSGRQFSNSRSEMNVSTLELGDSALYLCASSLLLRRSANTGELFFGEGSRLTVL.

V gene TRBV21-1 combines with J gene TRBJ1-2; the table's TRBD1 call for D was not verified on the DNA. TRBV21-1 is flagged as a pseudogene. CDR3 size: 11 residues. The CDR3: CASSKTGTYTF. CDR3 bases: TGTGCCAGCAGCAAAACAGGGACCTACACCTTC.

This clone was counted between two and nine times. This rearrangement joins TRBV27 to TRBJ2-3; 9 bases fit TRBD1. This CDR3 has 15 residues. The germline V gene has CDR1 MNHEY and CDR2 SMNVEV (reference sequence). Unmatched junction bases numbered 11, after V lost 6 bases and J lost 7 bases. CDR3 amino acids: CASSAGTGRSNTQYF. The CDR3 nucleotides read TGTGCCAGCAGCGCCGGGACAGGGAGAAGCAATACGCAGTATTTT.

The rearrangement uses TRBV27 and TRBJ2-5; D is unresolved. CDR3 length equals 14 residues. V was shortened by 4 bases and J by 5 bases, with 14 bases between the two germline ends. CDR1 MNHEY and CDR2 SMNVEV come from the germline V gene (reference sequence). This chain's CDR3 is CASSSPQAWETQYF. CDR3 bases: TGTGCCAGCAGTTCTCCACAAGCGTGGGAGACCCAGTACTTC.

The chain is built from TRBV4-1 and TRBJ1-2, with a possible D match to TRBD1 (5 bases). V was pared by 0 bases and J by 0 bases, with 11 bases between. Germline CDR1 and CDR2: MGHRA and YSYEKL. The CDR3 extends over 16 amino acids. This chain's CDR3 is CASSQEGVGANYGYTF. CDR3 nucleotide sequence: TGCGCCAGCAGCCAAGAAGGGGTAGGAGCTAACTATGGCTACACCTTC.

This clone turned up a few times. The chain is built from TRBV6-6 and TRBJ1-1, with 8 positions matching TRBD1. J gave up 4 bases and V 8 bases, and 3 bases lay outside the gene matches. The CDR3 is 12 amino acids. The germline V gene has CDR1 MNHNY and CDR2 SVGAGI (reference sequence). This chain's CDR3 is CASGTGGTEAFF. The CDR3 DNA is TGTGCCAGCGGCACAGGGGGCACTGAAGCTTTCTTT.

The sample holds a few counts of this clone. V gene TRBV7-9 combines with J gene TRBJ1-2; TRBD1 aligns across 8 bases. The CDR3 covers 14 residues. V gave up 0 bases and J gave up 8 bases; unmatched junction bases: 5. Germline CDR1 is SEHNR and CDR2 is FQNEAQ (reference sequence). The CDR3 sequence: CASSLALTGVGYTF. The CDR3 DNA reads as TGTGCCAGCAGCTTAGCCCTGACAGGGGTCGGCTACACCTTC.

The V call is TRBV6-5, the J call TRBJ1-2; the match to TRBD1 covers 7 bases. Germline V lookup: CDR1 MNHEY, CDR2 SVGAGI. The ends lost 5 bases at V and 4 bases at J; junction bases unmatched: 10. This CDR3 contains 15 residues. The CDR3 coding sequence is TGTGCCAGCAGTCCCCCTAAGACAGGGTCCTATGGCTACACCTTC. Translated, it gives CASSPPKTGSYGYTF.

There are a few counts of this clone. The rearrangement uses TRBV7-2 and TRBJ2-7; 10 bases match TRBD1. V was clipped by 3 bases and J by 3 bases; unmatched bases: 5. The CDR3 covers 15 residues. Germline V gene lookup returns CDR1 SGHTA and CDR2 FQGNSA. The CDR3 loop reads CASSLGTGVSYEQYF. As DNA, the CDR3 is TGTGCCAGCAGCTTGGGGACAGGGGTGAGCTACGAGCAGTACTTC.

The chain links TRBV10-3 to TRBJ2-7; no clear D. CDR3 length equals 12 residues. Germline CDR1 and CDR2: ENHRY and SYGVKD. The V gene lost 10 bases and the J gene lost 6 bases, with 16 bases spanning the gap. The CDR3 region is CATMRGSGEQYF. The CDR3 DNA sequence: TGTGCCACGATGCGTGGGTCGGGCGAGCAGTACTTC.